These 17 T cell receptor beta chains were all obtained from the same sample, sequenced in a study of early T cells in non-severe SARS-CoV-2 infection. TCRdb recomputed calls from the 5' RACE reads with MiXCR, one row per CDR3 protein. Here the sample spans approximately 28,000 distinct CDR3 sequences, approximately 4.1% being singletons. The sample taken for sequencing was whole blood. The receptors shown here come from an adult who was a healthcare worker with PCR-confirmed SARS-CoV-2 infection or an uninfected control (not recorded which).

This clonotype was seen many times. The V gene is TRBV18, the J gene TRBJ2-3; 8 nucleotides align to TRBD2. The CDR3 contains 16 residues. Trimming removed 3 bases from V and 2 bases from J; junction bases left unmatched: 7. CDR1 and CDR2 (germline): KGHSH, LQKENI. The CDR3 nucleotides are TGTGCCAGCTCACCCGAGACTAGCGACTTCACAGATACGCAGTATTTT. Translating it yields CASSPETSDFTDTQYF.

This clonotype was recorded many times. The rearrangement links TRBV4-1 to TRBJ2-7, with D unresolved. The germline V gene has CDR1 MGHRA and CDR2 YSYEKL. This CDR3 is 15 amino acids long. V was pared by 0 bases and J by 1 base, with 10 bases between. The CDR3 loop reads CASSQDEGRSYEQYF. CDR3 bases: TGCGCCAGCAGCCAAGATGAAGGCAGGTCCTACGAGCAGTACTTC.

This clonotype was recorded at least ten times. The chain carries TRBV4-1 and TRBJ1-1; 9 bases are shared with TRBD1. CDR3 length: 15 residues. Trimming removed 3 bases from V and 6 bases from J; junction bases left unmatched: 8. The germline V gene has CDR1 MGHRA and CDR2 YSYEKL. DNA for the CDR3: TGCGCCAGCAGCCACAGGGACAGGGATTCTGCTGAAGCTTTCTTT. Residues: CASSHRDRDSAEAFF.

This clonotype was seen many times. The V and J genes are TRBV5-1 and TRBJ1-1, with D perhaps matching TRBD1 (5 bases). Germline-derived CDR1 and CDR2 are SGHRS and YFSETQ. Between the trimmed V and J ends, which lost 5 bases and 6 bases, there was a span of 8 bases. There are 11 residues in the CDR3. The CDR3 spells CASREGPEAFF. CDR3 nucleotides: TGCGCCAGCAGGGAGGGACCTGAAGCTTTCTTT.

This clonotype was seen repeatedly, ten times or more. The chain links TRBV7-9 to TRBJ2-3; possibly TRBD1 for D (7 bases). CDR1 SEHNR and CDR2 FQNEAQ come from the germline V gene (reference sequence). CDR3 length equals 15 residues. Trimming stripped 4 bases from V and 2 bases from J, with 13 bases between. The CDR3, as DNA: TGTGCCAGCAGCTCGGACAGGAGGGCCACAGATACGCAGTATTTT. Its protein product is CASSSDRRATDTQYF.

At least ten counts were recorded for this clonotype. This CDR3 is CASSESFNTGELFF. In DNA, the CDR3 is TGTGCCAGCAGTGAGTCATTCAACACCGGGGAGCTGTTTTTT. V usage is TRBV6-1 and J usage is TRBJ2-2; D is unclear. The V gene's germline CDR1 is MNHNS and CDR2 SASEGT. The CDR3 spans 14 residues. The V end lost 3 bases, the J end lost 2 bases, and 7 bases lay between the germline ends.

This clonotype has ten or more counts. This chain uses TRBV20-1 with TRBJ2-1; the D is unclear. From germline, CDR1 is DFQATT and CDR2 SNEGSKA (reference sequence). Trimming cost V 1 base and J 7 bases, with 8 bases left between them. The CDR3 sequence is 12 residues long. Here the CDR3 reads CSARGQFNEQFF. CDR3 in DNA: TGCAGTGCTAGAGGCCAGTTTAATGAGCAGTTCTTC.

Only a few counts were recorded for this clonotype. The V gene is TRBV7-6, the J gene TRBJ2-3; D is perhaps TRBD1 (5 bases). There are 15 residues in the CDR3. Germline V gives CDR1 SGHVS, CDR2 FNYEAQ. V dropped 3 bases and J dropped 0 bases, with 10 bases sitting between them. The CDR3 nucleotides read TGTGCCAGCAGCTTTAACCAGGGCAGCACAGATACGCAGTATTTT. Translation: CASSFNQGSTDTQYF.

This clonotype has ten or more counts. CDR3: CASSYLGTSGRAADTQYF. The CDR3 bases are TGTGCCAGCAGTTACCTCGGGACTAGCGGGAGGGCCGCAGATACGCAGTATTTT. The J gene is TRBJ2-3, the V gene TRBV6-6; 16 positions agree with TRBD2. The germline V gene encodes CDR1 MNHNY and CDR2 SVGAGI (reference sequence). V shed 2 bases, J shed 4 bases, and the junction held 6 bases outside the gene matches. This CDR3 region has 18 residues.

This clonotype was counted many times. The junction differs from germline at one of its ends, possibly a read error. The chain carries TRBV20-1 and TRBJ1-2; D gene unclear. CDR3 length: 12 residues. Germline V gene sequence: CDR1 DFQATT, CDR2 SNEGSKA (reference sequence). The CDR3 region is CTAEVSPYGYTF. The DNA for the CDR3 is TGCACTGCTGAGGTTTCGCCCTATGGCTACACCTTC.

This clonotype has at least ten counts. The DNA of the CDR3 is TGTGCCAGCAGCGTGGAGGCAGGGGACTCCTACGAGCAGTACTTC. Its protein is CASSVEAGDSYEQYF. The chain is built from TRBV11-2 and TRBJ2-7; D may be TRBD1 (6 bases). CDR3 length equals 15 residues. The germline CDR1 and CDR2 sequences are SGHAT and FQNNGV. V lost 5 bases and J lost 0, with 14 bases in between.

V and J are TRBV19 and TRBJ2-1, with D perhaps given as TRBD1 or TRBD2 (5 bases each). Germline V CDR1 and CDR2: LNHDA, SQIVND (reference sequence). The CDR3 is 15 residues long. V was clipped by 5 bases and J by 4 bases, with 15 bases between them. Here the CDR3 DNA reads TGTGCCAGTAGTCAGGGAGCGGCAAGGTACAATGAGCAGTTCTTC. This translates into CASSQGAARYNEQFF.

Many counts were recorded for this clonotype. As DNA, the CDR3 is TGTGCCAGCAGCTTAGAAGGACTCTCCTACAATGAGCAGTTCTTC. Translation gives CASSLEGLSYNEQFF. The V and J genes are TRBV7-8 and TRBJ2-1; D is possibly TRBD2 (5 bases). The V and J ends lost 1 base and 0 bases respectively, with 7 bases between them. The CDR3 has 15 residues. The germline gives CDR1 SGHVS, CDR2 FQNEAQ.

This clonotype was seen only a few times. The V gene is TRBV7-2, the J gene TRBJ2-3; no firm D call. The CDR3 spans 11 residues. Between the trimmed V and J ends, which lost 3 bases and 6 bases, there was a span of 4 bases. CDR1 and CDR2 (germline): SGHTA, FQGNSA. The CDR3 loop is CASSFPDTQYF. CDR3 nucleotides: TGTGCCAGCAGCTTTCCGGATACGCAGTATTTT.

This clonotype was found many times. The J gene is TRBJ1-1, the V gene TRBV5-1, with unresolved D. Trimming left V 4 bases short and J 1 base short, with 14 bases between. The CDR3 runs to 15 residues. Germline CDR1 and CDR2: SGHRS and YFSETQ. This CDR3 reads CASSPGLIRNTEAFF. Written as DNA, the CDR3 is TGCGCCAGCAGCCCCGGGCTAATAAGGAACACTGAAGCTTTCTTT.

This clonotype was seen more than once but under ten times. CDR3 bases: TGTGCCAGCAGTTACCATAGGGTGGACAATGAGCAGTTCTTC. Translation: CASSYHRVDNEQFF. The chain uses TRBV12-3 or TRBV12-4 and TRBJ2-1; D gene uncertain. V lost 4 bases and J lost 5, with 12 bases in between. This CDR3 comprises 14 residues.

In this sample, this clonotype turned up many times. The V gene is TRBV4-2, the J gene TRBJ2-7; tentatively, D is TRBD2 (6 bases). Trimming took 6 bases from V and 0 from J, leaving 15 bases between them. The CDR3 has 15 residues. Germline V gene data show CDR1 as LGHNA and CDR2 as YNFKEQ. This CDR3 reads CASRVSGTSSYEQYF. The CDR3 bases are TGTGCCAGCAGGGTCTCCGGGACTTCCTCCTACGAGCAGTACTTC.